This T cell receptor (beta chain) was captured in a study of T cells after somatic rescue of genetic block. This clone was detected only a few times. The data were produced by immunoSEQ multiplex PCR, yet TCRdb's version contains in-frame clones alone and is incomplete. The data show around 67,000 clones, approximately 91% seen once. CDR3 length: 15 amino acids. With 5 bases removed from V and 0 bases from J, the gap between germline ends came to 14 bases. The V gene's germline CDR1 is SGHKS and CDR2 YYEKEE (reference sequence). The clonotype was recovered from a man aged 25-45 years. This chain connects TRBV5-5 to TRBJ1-1; D may be TRBD1 (6 bases). The sample comprised peripheral blood mononuclear cells (PBMCs). CDR3 DNA: TGTGCCAGCAGTTCACGGGGGGCAATGAACACTGAAGCTTTCTTT. Translating it yields CASSSRGAMNTEAFF.